A single sample gave rise to the 7 T cell receptor beta chains below, sequenced in a study of radiotherapy plus CTLA-4 blockade in lung cancer. Measured with immunoSEQ multiplex PCR; TCRdb has only the in-frame clones, and not every one. Among about 77,000 clones, approximately 73% were seen once, and the ten largest hold over 9%. The material was peripheral blood, obtained from a patient treated with radiotherapy plus ipilimumab. The source of these receptors is a human donor with non-small cell lung cancer whose response to radiotherapy plus ipilimumab could not be evaluated.

In DNA form, the CDR3 reads TGTGCCAGCTCCCTTGGACAGGGAGGGTCCTACGAGCAGTACTTC. It encodes CASSLGQGGSYEQYF. V usage is TRBV18 and J usage is TRBJ2-7; D is perhaps TRBD1 (8 bases). The CDR3 consists of 15 residues. Trimming took off 6 bases at V and 1 base at J, with 16 bases between the two ends. Germline CDR1 reads KGHSH; CDR2 reads LQKENI.

Written as DNA, the CDR3 is TGTGCCACACAGGGTCCTGAAGCTTTCTTT. It encodes CATQGPEAFF. The chain employs TRBV6-6 and TRBJ1-1; weak D call: TRBD1 (6 bases). The V end lost 10 bases, the J end lost 6 bases, and 9 bases lay between the germline ends. CDR3 size: 10 residues. Per the germline V gene, CDR1 is MNHNY and CDR2 is SVGAGI (reference sequence).

The sample holds one count of this clone. The V call is TRBV2, the J call TRBJ1-1; a possible D gene is TRBD1 (5 bases). The CDR3 totals 15 residues. Germline CDR1 SNHLY, CDR2 FYNNEI. V was pared by 6 bases and J by 1 base, with 15 bases between. CDR3 nucleotides: TGTGCCAGCAGCCTGCCCCGGGGGGGGAACACTGAAGCTTTCTTT. Translating gives CASSLPRGGNTEAFF. Supplemented by reference TRBV2 and TRBJ1-1, the full variable domain reads EPEVTQTPSHQVTQMGQEVILRCVPISNHLYFYWYRQILGQKVEFLVSFYNNEISEKSEIFDDQFSVERPDGSNFTLKIRSTKLEDSAMYFCASSLPRGGNTEAFFGQGTRLTVV.

The table lists this clone with a count of one. J is TRBJ1-5 and V is TRBV7-9; 9 positions match TRBD1. This CDR3 is built from 17 residues. The germline gives CDR1 SEHNR, CDR2 FQNEAQ (reference sequence). Trimming removed 0 bases from V and 3 bases from J; junction bases left unmatched: 6. CDR3 nucleotides: TGTGCCAGCAGCTTAGCTGGGACAGGGAACCTCAATCAGCCCCAGCATTTT. Its translation is CASSLAGTGNLNQPQHF.

For this clone: Other nucleotide sequences from this sample produce the same CDR3. The CDR3 bases are TGCGCCAGCAGCTTGGGGCAGGGAGGTGGCTACACCTTC. Translating gives CASSLGQGGGYTF. The chain joins TRBV5-1 to TRBJ1-2, with D tentatively TRBD1 (5 bases). This CDR3 contains 13 residues. CDR1 is SGHRS and CDR2 is YFSETQ in the germline V gene. Deletions cut 0 bases from V and 7 bases from J, with 10 bases between.

The J gene is TRBJ2-1, the V gene TRBV9, with TRBD1 identical over 9 bases. The CDR3 sequence is 14 residues long. Germline lookup yields CDR1 SGDLS and CDR2 YYNGEE. Unmatched junction bases numbered 6, after V lost 3 bases and J lost 8 bases. The CDR3 nucleotides read TGTGCCAGCAGCGAAGGGACAGGGATTGATGAGCAGTTCTTC. Its protein product is CASSEGTGIDEQFF.

V is TRBV29-1 and J is TRBJ2-7, with 9 nucleotides matching TRBD1. Germline-derived CDR1 and CDR2 are SQVTM and ANQGSEA. Losses at the gene ends were 4 bases for V and 3 bases for J; bases not matched to a gene: 7. This CDR3 has 14 residues. The CDR3 DNA follows: TGCAGCGTTGTCGGACAGGGGTCAAACTACGAGCAGTACTTC. Residues: CSVVGQGSNYEQYF.